A selection of T cell receptor beta chains follows, all from one sample in a study of blood T cell repertoires in COVID-19. Using immunoSEQ multiplex PCR, the repertoire was profiled, and TCRdb retains in-frame clones only, with some absent. The data hold about 50,000 clones, with 80% to 90% observed a single time. The sample taken for sequencing was peripheral blood. Every receptor here comes from a woman older than 75 with COVID-19, enrolled during active disease. Each CDR3 is given with its conserved first and last residue. Each record gives: V gene, clone size, CDR3 protein. Size is omitted from some rows. Given values are once, few, many or a class for expanded clones.

TRBV7-3 | once | CASSPTGARGEGTDTQYF
TRBV27 | NA | CASSSGARNTEAFF
TRBV7-9 | NA | CASSLLEAGTGIGYTF
TRBV5-1 | NA | CASSLPGLSNEQFF
TRBV3-1/TRBV3-2 | NA | CASSQGAAGGFETQYF
TRBV6-6 | NA | CASSYYGGNYQETQYF
TRBV19 | NA | CASSMRLPPGNEQFF
TRBV5-1 | NA | CASSLVGRDSSGNTIYF
TRBV18 | NA | CASSPTQGSSYEQYF
TRBV12-3/TRBV12-4 | NA | CASSLRGSYTF
TRBV30 | NA | CAWSGGPLLSGYTF
TRBV2 | NA | CASSDQKTRGETQYF
TRBV14 | NA | CASSQAGAGAVGYTF
TRBV10-3 | NA | CAISDTYEQYF
TRBV29-1 | NA | CSVDDISYGYTF
TRBV5-1 | NA | CASSLVGGYEQYF
TRBV29-1 | NA | CGTGDAEAFF
TRBV12-3/TRBV12-4 | NA | CASATALNTEAFF
TRBV21-1 | once | CASRGGTEAFF
TRBV5-1 | once | CASSLIGGQAQADTQYF
TRBV4-1 | NA | CASSQELNTEAFF
TRBV11-2 | NA | CASSLGGQGATFF
TRBV6-5 | NA | CASSTARGGYEQYF